This T cell receptor (beta chain) emerged from a study of vaccination effects on CD4 cells after COVID-19. Study-level results: Late in the post-vaccination period, infection-induced and vaccine-induced clones underwent marked clonal contraction.

A word on this clone: Its antigen is as yet unknown.

TCRdb's copy holds only in-frame clones and misses some; the assay was immunoSEQ multiplex PCR. The repertoire has over 25,000 clones, roughly 73% of them found once; the top ten carry approximately 23%. Sequencing was preceded by expansion of antigen-specific CD4+ T cells with viral peptide pools in the ViraFEST assay. Having been cultured for about ten days, the cells underwent CD4+ T cell isolation. The study found no prior SARS-CoV-2 infection in the vaccine recipients, who tested negative for nucleocapsid antibodies. The CDR3 spans 13 residues. The V end was cut by 2 bases, the J end by 0 bases, with 4 bases between. Germline CDR1 is KGHSH and CDR2 is LQKENI.

The sequence was obtained from a human donor who received a COVID-19 vaccine. The chain recombines TRBV18 with TRBJ1-1; D call uncertain. The specimen was CD4+ T cells from PBMCs cultured with HCoV-NL63 spike peptides, collected before COVID-19 vaccination. CDR3 region: CASSPGLNTEAFF. In DNA form, the CDR3 reads TGTGCCAGCTCACCAGGATTGAACACTGAAGCTTTCTTT. The entire variable domain, with the rest obtained from reference TRBV18 and TRBJ1-1, is as follows: NAGVMQNPRHLVRRRGQEARLRCSPMKGHSHVYWYRQLPEEGLKFMVYLQKENIIDESGMPKERFSAEFPKEGPSILRIQQVVRGDSAAYFCASSPGLNTEAFFGQGTRLTVV.